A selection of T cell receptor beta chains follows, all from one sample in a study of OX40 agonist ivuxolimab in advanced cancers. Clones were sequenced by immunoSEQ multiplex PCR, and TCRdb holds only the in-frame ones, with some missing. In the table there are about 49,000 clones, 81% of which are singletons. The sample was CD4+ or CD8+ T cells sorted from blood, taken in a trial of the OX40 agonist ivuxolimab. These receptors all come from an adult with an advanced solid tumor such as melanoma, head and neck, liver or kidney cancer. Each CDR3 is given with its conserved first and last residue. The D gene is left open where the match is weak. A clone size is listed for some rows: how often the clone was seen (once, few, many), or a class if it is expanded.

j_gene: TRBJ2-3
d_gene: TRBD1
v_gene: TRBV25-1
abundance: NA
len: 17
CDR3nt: TGTGCCAGCGGGGACCTACCGACAGGGATCATCACAGATACGCAGTATTTT
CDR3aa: CASGDLPTGIITDTQYF

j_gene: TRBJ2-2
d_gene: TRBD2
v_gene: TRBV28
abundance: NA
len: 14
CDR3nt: TGTGCCAGCAGTGCCCGCGGGGGCACCGGGGAGCTGTTTTTT
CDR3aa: CASSARGGTGELFF

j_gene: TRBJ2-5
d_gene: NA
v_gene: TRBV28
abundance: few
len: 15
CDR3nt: TGTGCCAGCAGTCCCCCCGCGGACAGCCAAGAGACCCAGTACTTC
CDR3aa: CASSPPADSQETQYF

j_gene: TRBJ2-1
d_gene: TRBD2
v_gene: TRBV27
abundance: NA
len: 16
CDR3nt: TGTGCCAGCAGTCTCGTAGCGGGAGGGCAATACAATGAGCAGTTCTTC
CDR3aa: CASSLVAGGQYNEQFF

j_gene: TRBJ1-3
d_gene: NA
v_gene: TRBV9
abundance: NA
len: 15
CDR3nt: TGTGCCAGCAGCGTAGGGGGGGAAGCTGGAAACACCATATATTTT
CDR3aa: CASSVGGEAGNTIYF

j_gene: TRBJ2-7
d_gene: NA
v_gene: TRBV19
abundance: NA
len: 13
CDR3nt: TGTGCCAGTAGTCCGGGCCAGGCCTACGAGCAGTACTTC
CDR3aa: CASSPGQAYEQYF

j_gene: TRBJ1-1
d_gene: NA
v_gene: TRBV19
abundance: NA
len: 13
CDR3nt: TGTGCCAGTAGTATAGGGGTGAACACTGAAGCTTTCTTT
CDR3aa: CASSIGVNTEAFF

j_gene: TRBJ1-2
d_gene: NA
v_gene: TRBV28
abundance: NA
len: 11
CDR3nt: TGTGCCAGCAGCTCCTACGTTGGCTACACCTTC
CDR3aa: CASSSYVGYTF

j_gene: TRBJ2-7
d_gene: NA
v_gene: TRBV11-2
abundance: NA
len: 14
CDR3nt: TGTGCCAGCAGCTTTGGGGGGAGAGGTTACGAGCAGTACTTC
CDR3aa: CASSFGGRGYEQYF

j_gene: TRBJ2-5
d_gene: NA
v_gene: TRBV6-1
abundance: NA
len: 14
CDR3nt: TGTGCCAGCAGTGAATGGGGGGTAGACGAGACCCAGTACTTC
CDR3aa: CASSEWGVDETQYF

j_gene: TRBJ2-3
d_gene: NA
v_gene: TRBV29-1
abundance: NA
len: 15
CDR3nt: TGCAGCGTTGATACAGAACTACTAGGCACAGATACGCAGTATTTT
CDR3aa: CSVDTELLGTDTQYF

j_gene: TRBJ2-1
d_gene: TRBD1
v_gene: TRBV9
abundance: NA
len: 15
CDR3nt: TGTGCCAGCAGCCCTCGGACAGGGGGCTTCGATGAGCAGTTCTTC
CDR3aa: CASSPRTGGFDEQFF

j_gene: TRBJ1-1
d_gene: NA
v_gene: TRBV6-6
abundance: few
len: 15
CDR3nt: TGTGCCAGCAGTCCGCTCGGGACTCTGGACACTGAAGCTTTCTTT
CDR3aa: CASSPLGTLDTEAFF

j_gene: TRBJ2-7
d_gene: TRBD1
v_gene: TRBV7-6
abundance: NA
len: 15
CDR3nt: TGTGCCAGCAGCTCCCGACAGGGATTATCCTACGAGCAGTACTTC
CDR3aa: CASSSRQGLSYEQYF

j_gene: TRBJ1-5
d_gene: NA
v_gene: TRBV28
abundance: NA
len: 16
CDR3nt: TGTGCCAGCAGTTTAGCCGGGACCGAAGGCAATCAGCCCCAGCATTTT
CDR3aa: CASSLAGTEGNQPQHF

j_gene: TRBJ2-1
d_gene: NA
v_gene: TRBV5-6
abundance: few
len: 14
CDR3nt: TGTGCCAGCAGCTTGGCCCTGGCAGACTATGAGCAGTTCTTC
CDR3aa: CASSLALADYEQFF

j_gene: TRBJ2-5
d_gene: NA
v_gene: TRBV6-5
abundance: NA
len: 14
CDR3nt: TGTGCCAGCAGTTACGGGGCGGGGCCAGAGACCCAGTACTTC
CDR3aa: CASSYGAGPETQYF

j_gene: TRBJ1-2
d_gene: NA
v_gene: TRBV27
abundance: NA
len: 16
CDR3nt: TGTGCCAGCAGTTTATTGTTGGACGGCGGCCCAGATGGCTACACCTTC
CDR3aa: CASSLLLDGGPDGYTF

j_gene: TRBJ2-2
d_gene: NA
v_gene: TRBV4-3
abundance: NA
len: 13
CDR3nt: TGCGCCAGCAGCTCTACCGCACTCGGGGAGCTGTTTTTT
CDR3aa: CASSSTALGELFF

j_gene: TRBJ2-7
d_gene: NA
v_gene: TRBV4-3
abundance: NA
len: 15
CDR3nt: TGCGCCAGCAGCCAAGTGATGGGCAGCCGCTACGAGCAGTACTTC
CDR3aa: CASSQVMGSRYEQYF

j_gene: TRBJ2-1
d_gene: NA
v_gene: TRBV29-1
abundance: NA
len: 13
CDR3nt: TGCAGCGTTGAAGGGATAGCCCACAATGAGCAGTTCTTC
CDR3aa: CSVEGIAHNEQFF

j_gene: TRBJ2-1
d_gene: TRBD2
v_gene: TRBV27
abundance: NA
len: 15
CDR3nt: TGTGCCAGCAGTTTCGCACTAGCGATAGGGGATGAGCAGTTCTTC
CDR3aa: CASSFALAIGDEQFF

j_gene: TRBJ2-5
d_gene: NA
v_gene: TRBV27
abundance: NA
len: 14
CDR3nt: TGTGCCAGCAGTTTTGCAGGCCTTCGGGAGACCCAGTACTTC
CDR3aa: CASSFAGLRETQYF

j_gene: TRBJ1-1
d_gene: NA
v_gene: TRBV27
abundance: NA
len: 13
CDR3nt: TGTGCCAGCACTACAGGGCTACTCTCTGAAGCTTTCTTT
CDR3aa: CASTTGLLSEAFF

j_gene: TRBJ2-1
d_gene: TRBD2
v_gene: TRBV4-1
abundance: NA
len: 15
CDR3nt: TGCGCCAGCAGCCTTCTAGCGGGAGGGGTCAATGAGCAGTTCTTC
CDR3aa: CASSLLAGGVNEQFF

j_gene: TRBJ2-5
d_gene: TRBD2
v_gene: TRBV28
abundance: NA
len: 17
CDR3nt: TGTGCCAGCAGTCCGATAGGGACTAGCTTACGACAAGAGACCCAGTACTTC
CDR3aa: CASSPIGTSLRQETQYF

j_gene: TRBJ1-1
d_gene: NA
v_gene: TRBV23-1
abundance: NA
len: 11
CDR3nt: TGCGCCAGCAGTCCCAACGGGCGAGCTTTCTTT
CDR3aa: CASSPNGRAFF

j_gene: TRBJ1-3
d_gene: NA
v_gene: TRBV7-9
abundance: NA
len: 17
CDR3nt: TGTGCCAGCAGCCAAAGTCCCTTTACCACGGATGGAAACACCATATATTTT
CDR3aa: CASSQSPFTTDGNTIYF

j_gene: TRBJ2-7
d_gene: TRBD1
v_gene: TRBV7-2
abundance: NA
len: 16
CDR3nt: TGTGCCAGCAGCCGAAGACCGACAGGGGGCGTCTACGAGCAGTACTTC
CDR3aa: CASSRRPTGGVYEQYF

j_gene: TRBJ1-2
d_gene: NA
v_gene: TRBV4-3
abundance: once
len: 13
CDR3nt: TGCGCCAGCAGCCAAGATCTTCTCTATGGCTACACCTTC
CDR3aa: CASSQDLLYGYTF

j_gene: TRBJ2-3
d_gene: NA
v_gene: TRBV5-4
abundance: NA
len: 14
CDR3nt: TGTGCCAGCAGCTTCGTAGCAGGGCCTGATACGCAGTATTTT
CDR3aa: CASSFVAGPDTQYF

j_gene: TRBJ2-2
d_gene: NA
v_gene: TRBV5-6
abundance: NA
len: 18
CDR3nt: TGTGCCAGCAGCCTAGAGATTTCAGGATTAGAGAACACCGGGGAGCTGTTTTTT
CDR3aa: CASSLEISGLENTGELFF

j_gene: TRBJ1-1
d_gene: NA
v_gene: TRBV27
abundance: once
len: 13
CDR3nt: TGTGCCAGCAGTTTAATGGGGGCCACTGAAGCTTTCTTT
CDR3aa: CASSLMGATEAFF

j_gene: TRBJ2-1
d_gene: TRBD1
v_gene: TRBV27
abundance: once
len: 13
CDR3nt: TGTGCCAGCAGTTTGTGGACAGGGGCCCAGCAGTTCTTC
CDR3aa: CASSLWTGAQQFF

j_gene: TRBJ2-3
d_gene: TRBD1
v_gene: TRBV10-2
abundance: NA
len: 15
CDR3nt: TGCGCCAGCGCCCGGACAGGGTCCCTCACAGATACGCAGTATTTT
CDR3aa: CASARTGSLTDTQYF

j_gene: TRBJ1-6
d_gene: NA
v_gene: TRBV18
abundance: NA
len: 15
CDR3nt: TGTGCCAGCTCACCAGATCAGGGTGATAATTCACCCCTCCACTTT
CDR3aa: CASSPDQGDNSPLHF

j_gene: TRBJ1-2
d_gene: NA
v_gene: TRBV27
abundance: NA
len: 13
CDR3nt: TGTGCCAGCAGTTTAACGGTGTGGGGGGGCTACACCTTC
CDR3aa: CASSLTVWGGYTF

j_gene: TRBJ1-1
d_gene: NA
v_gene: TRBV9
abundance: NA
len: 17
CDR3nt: TGTGCCAGCAGCGTAGGTCCCGGGGGCGATGTGAACACTGAAGCTTTCTTT
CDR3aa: CASSVGPGGDVNTEAFF

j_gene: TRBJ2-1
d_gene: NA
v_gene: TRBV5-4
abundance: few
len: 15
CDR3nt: TGTGCCAGCAGCTTGGATGATAGCGTGGGCGATGAGCAGTTCTTC
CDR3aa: CASSLDDSVGDEQFF

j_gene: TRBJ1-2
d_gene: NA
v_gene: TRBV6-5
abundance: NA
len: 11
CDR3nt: TGTGCCACCCTGGGGCTCTATGGCTACACCTTC
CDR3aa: CATLGLYGYTF

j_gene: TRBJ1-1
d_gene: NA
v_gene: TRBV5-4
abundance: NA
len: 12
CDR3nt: TGTGCCAGCAGCTACCACCACACTGAAGCTTTCTTT
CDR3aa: CASSYHHTEAFF

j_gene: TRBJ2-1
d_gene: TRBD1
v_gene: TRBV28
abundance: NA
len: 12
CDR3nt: TGTGCCAGCAGCTCGACAGGGGGGCTCCAGTTCTTC
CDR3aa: CASSSTGGLQFF

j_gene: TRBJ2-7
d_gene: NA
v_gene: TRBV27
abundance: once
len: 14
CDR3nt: TGTGCCAGCAGTACCATTGGGGGAAGCTACGAGCAGTACTTC
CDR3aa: CASSTIGGSYEQYF

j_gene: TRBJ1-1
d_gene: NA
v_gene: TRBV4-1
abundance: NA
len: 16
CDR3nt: TGCGCCAGCAGCCCCCCGGCGGAGGCCTTGGGGACTGAAGCTTTCTTT
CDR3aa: CASSPPAEALGTEAFF

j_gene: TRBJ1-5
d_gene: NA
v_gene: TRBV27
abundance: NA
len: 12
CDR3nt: TGTGCCAGCAGTTTCTCGGGGCAGCCCCAGCATTTT
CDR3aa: CASSFSGQPQHF

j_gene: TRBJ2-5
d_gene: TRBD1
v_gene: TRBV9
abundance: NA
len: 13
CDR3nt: TGTGCCAGCACCACAGGGGATCTGGAGACCCAGTACTTC
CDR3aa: CASTTGDLETQYF

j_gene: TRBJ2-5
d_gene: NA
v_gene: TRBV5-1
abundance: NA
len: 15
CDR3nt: TGCGCCAGCTCCGGTCTGGGGGGCCTTTTGGAGACCCAGTACTTC
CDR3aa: CASSGLGGLLETQYF

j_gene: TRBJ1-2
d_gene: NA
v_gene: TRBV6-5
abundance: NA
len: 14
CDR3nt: TGTGCCAGCAGTACCATTGGGAGGGGGTATGGCTACACCTTC
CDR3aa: CASSTIGRGYGYTF

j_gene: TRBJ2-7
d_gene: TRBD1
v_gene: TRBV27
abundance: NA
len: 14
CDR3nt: TGTGCCAGCAGTCCCAGACAGGGGAGATACGAGCAGTACTTC
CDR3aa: CASSPRQGRYEQYF

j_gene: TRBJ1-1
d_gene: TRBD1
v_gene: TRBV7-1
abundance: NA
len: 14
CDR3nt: TGTGCCAGCAGCTTGGGGACAGGGAACACTGAAGCTTTCTTT
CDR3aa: CASSLGTGNTEAFF